The TCR beta chain under discussion was sequenced for a study of CD4 T cells in relation to SARS-CoV-2 and coronaviruses. For the study at large: TCR beta CDR3s were sequenced after approximately nine-day antigen culture of PBMCs. Overall study findings and caveats: Memory recall responses, not primary responses primed in culture, are what the assay detects.

Cryopreserved PBMCs were CD4-enriched, then split into naive and memory cells. Naive or memory CD4+ cells were cultured 1:1 with T cell-depleted PBMCs plus CEF. The J segment lost 3 bases and the V segment lost 6 bases, leaving 7 bases of the junction unmatched. The germline CDR1 and CDR2 sequences are MGHDK and SYGVNS. There are 15 residues in the CDR3. This clone was counted a few times. What it recognizes is unknown. TCRdb's copy holds only in-frame clones and misses some; the assay was immunoSEQ multiplex PCR. Seen here are 43,000 or so clones, over 75% observed once, and the top ten hold about 1.3%.

The clonotype originates from an adult with COVID-19. The sequenced material came from naive CD4+ T cells from PBMCs, cultured in vitro. Subset described: naive CD4+ T cells isolated by negative enrichment. The V gene is TRBV25-1, the J gene TRBJ1-1; TRBD1 aligns across 10 bases. In DNA form, the CDR3 reads TGTGCCAGCAGGTGGACAGGGGGACTGCACACTGAAGCTTTCTTT. This sequence encodes CASRWTGGLHTEAFF.